Reported below is one T cell receptor beta chain. Libraries were prepared by immunoSEQ multiplex PCR; TCRdb keeps only in-frame clonotypes and omits some of them. This table holds 120,000 or so clones, roughly three quarters found once. Trimming shortened V by 1 base and J by 2 bases, and 11 bases separated the two germline ends. CDR3 length: 16 residues. Germline CDR1 LNHNV, CDR2 YYDKDF (reference sequence). These data come from a study of blood T cell repertoires in COVID-19. The clonotype originates from a human donor in a cohort sampled during active COVID-19. The sample consisted of peripheral blood. The gene calls are TRBV15 and TRBJ1-4; D is possibly TRBD1 (6 bases). In DNA form, the CDR3 reads TGTGCCACCAGCAGAGCCAGGGGACCCACTAATGAAAAACTGTTTTTT. Translated: CATSRARGPTNEKLFF.